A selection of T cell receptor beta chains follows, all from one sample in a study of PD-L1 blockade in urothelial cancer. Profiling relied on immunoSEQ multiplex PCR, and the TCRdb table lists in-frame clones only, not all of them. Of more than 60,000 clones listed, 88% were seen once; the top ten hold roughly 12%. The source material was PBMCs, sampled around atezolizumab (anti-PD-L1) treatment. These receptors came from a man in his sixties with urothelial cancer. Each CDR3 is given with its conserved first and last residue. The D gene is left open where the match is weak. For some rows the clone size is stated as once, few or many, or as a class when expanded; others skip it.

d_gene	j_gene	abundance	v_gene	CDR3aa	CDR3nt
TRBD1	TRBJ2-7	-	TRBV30	CAWSQTGNEQYF	TGTGCCTGGAGTCAGACAGGGAACGAGCAGTACTTC
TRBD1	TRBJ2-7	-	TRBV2	CASIGQGIERYEQYF	TGTGCCAGCATCGGACAGGGAATTGAAAGATACGAGCAGTACTTC
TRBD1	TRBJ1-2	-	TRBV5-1	CASSVTGQGSYGYTF	TGCGCCAGCAGCGTAACAGGACAGGGGTCCTATGGCTACACCTTC
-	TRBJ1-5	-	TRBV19	CASSSNRRGNQPQHF	TGTGCCAGTAGTTCAAACAGGCGGGGGAATCAGCCCCAGCATTTT
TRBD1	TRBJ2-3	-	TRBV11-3	CASSPRTGSADTQYF	TGTGCCAGCAGCCCCAGGACAGGGTCCGCCGATACGCAGTATTTT
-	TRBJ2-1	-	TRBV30	CAWSVQVREQFF	TGTGCCTGGAGTGTACAGGTCCGTGAGCAGTTCTTC
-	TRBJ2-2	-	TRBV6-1	CASTGFGNTGELFF	TGTGCCAGCACGGGATTCGGTAACACCGGGGAGCTGTTTTTT
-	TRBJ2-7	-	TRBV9	CASSGSGTTYEQYF	TGTGCCAGCAGCGGTAGCGGAACAACCTACGAGCAGTACTTC
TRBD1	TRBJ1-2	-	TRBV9	CASSPGQGDWYGYTF	TGTGCCAGCAGCCCGGGACAGGGGGATTGGTATGGCTACACCTTC
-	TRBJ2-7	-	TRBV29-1	CSLSLPPGAYEQYF	TGCAGCTTGTCCCTACCCCCGGGAGCCTACGAGCAGTACTTC
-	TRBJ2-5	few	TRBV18	CASRGQETQYF	TGTGCCAGCCGGGGTCAGGAGACCCAGTACTTC
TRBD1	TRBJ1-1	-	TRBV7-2	CASSLVQGAGEAFF	TGTGCCAGCAGCTTAGTACAGGGGGCCGGTGAAGCTTTCTTT
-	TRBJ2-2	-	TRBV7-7	CASSLGRPGESTGELFF	TGTGCTAGCAGCTTAGGCAGACCGGGGGAGAGCACCGGGGAGCTGTTTTTT
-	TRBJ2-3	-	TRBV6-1	CASSEEAGPDTQYF	TGTGCCAGCAGTGAAGAGGCAGGGCCAGATACGCAGTATTTT
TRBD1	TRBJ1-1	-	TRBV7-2	CASTVGGQYSTEAFF	TGTGCCAGCACCGTGGGGGGACAGTATTCAACTGAAGCTTTCTTT
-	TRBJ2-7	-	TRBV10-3	CAISDGVGYEQYF	TGTGCCATCAGTGATGGAGTTGGGTACGAGCAGTACTTC
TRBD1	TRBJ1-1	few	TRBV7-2	CASSFHRGLDTEAFF	TGTGCCAGCAGCTTTCACAGGGGGCTTGACACTGAAGCTTTCTTT
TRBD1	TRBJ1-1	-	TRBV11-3	CASSSRGFTGGDHSNTEAFF	TGTGCCAGCAGCTCTAGGGGGTTCACAGGGGGCGACCACTCGAACACTGAAGCTTTCTTT
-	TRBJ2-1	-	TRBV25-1	CASRQEGGGYNEQFF	TGTGCCAGCAGACAAGAGGGGGGGGGTTACAATGAGCAGTTCTTC
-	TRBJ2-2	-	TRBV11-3	CASSFSWGQTNTGELFF	TGTGCCAGCAGCTTTAGTTGGGGGCAAACGAACACCGGGGAGCTGTTTTTT
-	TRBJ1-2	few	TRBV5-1	CASSLGQNYGYTF	TGCGCCAGCAGCTTGGGACAGAACTATGGCTACACCTTC
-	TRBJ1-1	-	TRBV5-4	CASSLVQGTEAFF	TGTGCCAGCAGCTTGGTGCAGGGCACTGAAGCTTTCTTT
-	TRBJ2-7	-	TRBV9	CASSVAGGPSYEQYF	TGTGCCAGCAGCGTAGCCGGGGGGCCCTCCTACGAGCAGTACTTC
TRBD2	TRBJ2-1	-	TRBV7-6	CASSPQREWSYNEQFF	TGTGCCAGCAGCCCTCAGCGGGAGTGGTCCTACAATGAGCAGTTCTTC
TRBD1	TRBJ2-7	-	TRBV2	CASWDRDYEQYF	TGTGCCAGCTGGGACAGGGACTACGAGCAGTACTTC
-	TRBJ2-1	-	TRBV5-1	CASSFRDTDSYNEQFF	TGCGCCAGCAGCTTCCGGGACACGGACTCCTACAATGAGCAGTTCTTC
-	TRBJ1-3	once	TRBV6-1	CASRLGNTIYF	TGTGCCTCGCGTCTAGGAAACACCATATATTTT
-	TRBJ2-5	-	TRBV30	CAWTTGLLETQYF	TGTGCCTGGACCACGGGACTCCTTGAGACCCAGTACTTC
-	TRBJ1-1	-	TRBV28	CASRNQQAVLSSEAFF	TGTGCCAGCAGGAACCAACAGGCTGTTCTTTCCTCTGAAGCTTTCTTT
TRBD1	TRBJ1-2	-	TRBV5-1	CASSLASKGTGGSNYGYTF	TGCGCCAGCAGCTTGGCTTCTAAAGGGACAGGGGGCTCCAACTATGGCTACACCTTC
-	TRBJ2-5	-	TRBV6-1	CASSPPGVIYF	TGTGCCAGCAGCCCCCCCGGGGTGATATACTTC
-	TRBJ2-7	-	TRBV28	CASSLTGEQYF	TGTGCCAGCAGTTTAACGGGGGAGCAGTACTTC
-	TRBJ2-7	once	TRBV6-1	CASSSSGTWNYEQYF	TGTGCCAGCAGTAGCTCCGGGACTTGGAACTACGAGCAGTACTTC
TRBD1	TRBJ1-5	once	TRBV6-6	CASSYGTANSNQPQHF	TGTGCCAGCAGTTACGGGACAGCGAATAGCAATCAGCCCCAGCATTTT
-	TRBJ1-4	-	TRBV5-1	CASSLGVANEKLFF	TGCGCCAGCAGCTTGGGCGTGGCTAATGAAAAACTGTTTTTT
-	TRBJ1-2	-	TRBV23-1	CASSPRQALDGYTF	TGCGCCAGCAGTCCCAGACAGGCCTTAGATGGCTACACCTTC
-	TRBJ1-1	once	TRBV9	CASSGGGGGGWTEAFF	TGTGCCAGCAGCGGTGGTGGGGGCGGAGGTTGGACTGAAGCTTTCTTT
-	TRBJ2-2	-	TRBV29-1	CSVDRGGELFF	TGCAGCGTCGATCGGGGCGGGGAGCTGTTTTTT
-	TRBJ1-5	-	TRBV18	CASSPKDRKNSNQPQHF	TGTGCCAGCTCACCAAAGGACAGAAAGAATAGCAATCAGCCCCAGCATTTT
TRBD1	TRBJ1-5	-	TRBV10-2	CASSWGQLGANNQPQHF	TGCGCCAGCAGTTGGGGACAGTTGGGGGCTAATAATCAGCCCCAGCATTTT
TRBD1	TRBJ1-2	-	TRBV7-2	CASRHRTGVGYTF	TGTGCCAGCAGACATCGGACAGGGGTAGGCTACACCTTC